The rows below give T cell receptor beta chains drawn from one sample of a study of early T cells in non-severe SARS-CoV-2 infection. Each CDR3 protein is one row after TCRdb ran MiXCR on the 5' RACE reads. The profile covers roughly 40,000 distinct CDR3 sequences, with 4.7% appearing a single time and roughly 5% taken by the ten largest. Sequenced sample: whole blood. These receptors all stem from an adult who was a healthcare worker with PCR-confirmed SARS-CoV-2 infection or an uninfected control (not recorded which). Both conserved end residues are part of each CDR3. The D gene is left open where the match is weak. Clone size is given for some rows only: seen once, a few or many times, or a class if the clone is expanded.

>TRBD1|TRBV12-3/TRBV12-4|many|TRBJ1-2
CASSQGAYGYTF
TGTGCCAGCAGTCAGGGGGCGTATGGCTACACCTTC
>.|TRBV13|many|TRBJ1-5
CASSPSPDQPQHF
TGTGCCAGCAGCCCTTCACCCGATCAGCCCCAGCATTTT
>TRBD1|TRBV20-1|many|TRBJ1-1
CSARDQGTGGTEAFF
TGCAGTGCTAGAGATCAGGGGACAGGGGGGACTGAAGCTTTCTTT
>.|TRBV20-1|many|TRBJ2-1
CSAPGSSYNEQFF
TGCAGTGCGCCAGGGTCGTCCTACAATGAGCAGTTCTTC
>.|TRBV6-5|once|TRBJ2-2
CASTESANTGELFF
TGTGCCAGCACCGAGTCAGCGAACACCGGGGAGCTGTTTTTT
>.|TRBV2|many|TRBJ2-1
CASSDPPGRVVYEQFF
TGTGCCAGCAGTGACCCGCCGGGACGGGTTGTGTATGAGCAGTTCTTC
>.|TRBV12-5|many|TRBJ1-1
CASAQGGTEAFF
TGTGCTAGTGCACAGGGAGGCACTGAAGCTTTCTTT
>TRBD1|TRBV11-2|few|TRBJ2-4
CASSAPGGESAKNIQYF
TGTGCCAGCAGCGCCCCAGGGGGCGAATCAGCCAAAAACATTCAGTACTTC
>TRBD2|TRBV7-2|many|TRBJ2-7
CASSDYSGASSYEQYF
TGTGCCAGCAGCGACTATAGCGGGGCGAGCTCCTACGAGCAGTACTTC
>TRBD2|TRBV5-1|few|TRBJ2-3
CASSISGTSTDTQYF
TGCGCCAGCAGCATTAGCGGGACTAGCACAGATACGCAGTATTTT
>.|TRBV7-8|many|TRBJ1-3
CASSLDGNTIYF
TGTGCCAGCAGCTTGGATGGAAACACCATATATTTT
>.|TRBV5-1|.|TRBJ1-3
CASSWAESSGNTIYF
TGCGCCAGCAGCTGGGCCGAGAGCTCTGGAAACACCATATATTTT
>.|TRBV19|few|TRBJ2-5
CASSTSETQYF
TGTGCCAGTAGTACGTCAGAGACCCAGTACTTC
>TRBD1|TRBV4-3|few|TRBJ1-6
CASSQATGYNSPLHF
TGCGCCAGCAGCCAAGCGACAGGGTATAATTCACCCCTCCACTTT
>TRBD1|TRBV12-3/TRBV12-4|many|TRBJ2-3
CASSLGGGVRGDTQYF
TGTGCCAGCAGTTTAGGAGGGGGCGTTCGGGGCGATACGCAGTATTTT
>.|TRBV11-2|few|TRBJ1-4
CASRPWLGPDEKLFF
TGTGCCAGCAGACCGTGGCTCGGACCGGATGAAAAACTGTTTTTT
>.|TRBV11-2|few|TRBJ1-2
CASSLASNYGYTF
TGTGCCAGCAGCTTAGCATCTAACTATGGCTACACCTTC
>TRBD1|TRBV9|many|TRBJ1-6
CASSRGQGANSPLHF
TGTGCCAGCAGCCGCGGACAGGGGGCTAATTCACCCCTCCACTTT
>TRBD1|TRBV20-1|many|TRBJ2-7
CSAEPGTGSAYEQYF
TGCAGTGCTGAGCCCGGGACAGGGAGCGCCTACGAGCAGTACTTC
>.|TRBV12-5|many|TRBJ1-2
CASGRTKDSTNYGYTF
TGTGCTAGTGGACGCACTAAGGACAGCACTAACTATGGCTACACCTTC
>.|TRBV3-1|medium-sized|TRBJ2-7
CASSPTGAYEQYF
TGTGCCAGCAGCCCGACAGGAGCCTACGAGCAGTACTTC
>TRBD2|TRBV11-2|few|TRBJ2-7
CASSLELEGTISLGEQYF
TGTGCCAGCAGCTTAGAGTTAGAGGGGACTATTTCCCTCGGCGAGCAGTACTTC
>TRBD1|TRBV20-1|few|TRBJ2-7
CSARDLGQGLPF
TGCAGTGCTAGAGATCTAGGACAGGGCCTTCCCTTC
>.|TRBV7-2|.|TRBJ2-5
CASRSRGAAGETQYF
TGTGCCAGCAGATCCAGGGGGGCCGCAGGAGAGACCCAGTACTTC
>.|TRBV5-1|many|TRBJ2-1
CASSFDGLEQFF
TGCGCCAGCAGCTTTGACGGGCTTGAGCAGTTCTTC
>TRBD1|TRBV20-1|many|TRBJ1-6
CSARDTGGAGSPLHF
TGCAGTGCTAGAGATACAGGGGGCGCGGGTTCACCCCTCCACTTT
>.|TRBV12-3/TRBV12-4|.|TRBJ1-5
CASSSDGNSNQPQHF
TGTGCCAGCAGTTCGGACGGGAATAGCAATCAGCCCCAGCATTTT
>.|TRBV6-5|many|TRBJ1-1
CASGFGRALGSTEAFF
TGTGCCAGCGGGTTCGGACGGGCCCTAGGTAGCACTGAAGCTTTCTTT
>TRBD1|TRBV28|many|TRBJ2-2
CASRQGGTGELFF
TGTGCCAGCCGACAGGGCGGCACCGGGGAGCTGTTTTTT
>.|TRBV20-1|many|TRBJ1-3
CSARDAREAASGNTIYF
TGCAGTGCTAGAGATGCGCGCGAAGCCGCCTCTGGAAACACCATATATTTT
>.|TRBV19|many|TRBJ2-5
CASSSLLLGDGETQYF
TGTGCCAGTAGTTCCCTCCTCTTAGGGGACGGTGAGACCCAGTACTTC
>TRBD1|TRBV6-4|many|TRBJ2-2
CASSVGTGAGELFF
TGTGCCAGCAGTGTTGGGACAGGGGCCGGGGAGCTGTTTTTT
>.|TRBV5-1|few|TRBJ1-1
CASSYRTNTEAFF
TGCGCCAGCAGCTACAGGACGAACACTGAAGCTTTCTTT
>.|TRBV20-1|many|TRBJ2-1
CSARESASSYNEQFF
TGCAGTGCTAGGGAATCAGCGAGCTCCTACAATGAGCAGTTCTTC
>.|TRBV29-1|many|TRBJ1-2
CSVGKQGSYGYTF
TGCAGCGTAGGAAAACAGGGTAGCTATGGCTACACCTTC
>TRBD2|TRBV9|many|TRBJ2-1
CASSVTSGNRNEQFF
TGTGCCAGCAGCGTAACTAGCGGGAATAGGAATGAGCAGTTCTTC
>.|TRBV29-1|medium-sized|TRBJ1-3
CSVDVGTNSGNTIYF
TGCAGCGTTGACGTGGGGACCAACTCTGGAAACACCATATATTTT
>.|TRBV3-1|many|TRBJ1-1
CASSQARGTMNTEAFF
TGTGCCAGCAGCCAGGCCCGGGGGACGATGAACACTGAAGCTTTCTTT
>.|TRBV12-3/TRBV12-4|many|TRBJ1-5
CASSLWDNDQPQHF
TGTGCCAGCAGTTTGTGGGACAACGATCAGCCCCAGCATTTT
>TRBD1|TRBV12-3/TRBV12-4|.|TRBJ1-2
CASRDSGTVPYGYTF
TGTGCCAGCAGGGACTCCGGGACAGTGCCCTATGGCTACACCTTC
>.|TRBV28|.|TRBJ2-1
CASSYGYDEQFF
TGTGCCAGCAGTTACGGTTACGATGAGCAGTTCTTC
>.|TRBV5-4|.|TRBJ2-5
CASSLAGAETQYF
TGTGCCAGCAGCTTGGCGGGGGCAGAGACCCAGTACTTC
>.|TRBV29-1|few|TRBJ1-1
CSVRGGGREAFF
TGCAGCGTCCGAGGGGGGGGCCGGGAAGCTTTCTTT
>TRBD1|TRBV20-1|many|TRBJ2-1
CSAREQTGYFHEQFF
TGCAGTGCTAGAGAGCAGACAGGGTATTTCCATGAGCAGTTCTTC
>TRBD1|TRBV12-3/TRBV12-4|many|TRBJ1-1
CASSPTGQVTEAFF
TGTGCCAGCAGTCCAACTGGACAGGTAACTGAAGCTTTCTTT
>TRBD2|TRBV19|many|TRBJ2-1
CASSIRLAGTEQFF
TGTGCCAGTAGTATACGACTAGCGGGGACTGAGCAGTTCTTC
>.|TRBV7-6|many|TRBJ1-3
CASSSRPSTSGNTIYF
TGTGCCAGCAGCTCCAGGCCCAGTACTTCTGGAAACACCATATATTTT
>TRBD1|TRBV7-9|many|TRBJ1-1
CASSWGPDRRAEAFF
TGTGCCAGCAGCTGGGGCCCGGACAGGAGGGCTGAAGCTTTCTTT
>.|TRBV7-2|medium-sized|TRBJ2-1
CASSRQGGPWNEQFF
TGTGCCAGCAGCCGGCAGGGGGGGCCTTGGAATGAGCAGTTCTTC
>TRBD1|TRBV4-1|.|TRBJ2-5
CASNRGGQETQYF
TGCGCCAGCAACAGGGGTGGTCAAGAGACCCAGTACTTC
>.|TRBV7-2|many|TRBJ2-3
CASSLDGSGDTQYF
TGTGCCAGCAGCTTAGACGGTAGCGGAGATACGCAGTATTTT
>TRBD1|TRBV6-5|many|TRBJ1-2
CASRNRDRGNGYTF
TGTGCCAGCAGAAACCGGGACAGGGGTAATGGCTACACCTTC
>TRBD1|TRBV20-1|many|TRBJ2-5
CSARPGGAGETQYF
TGCAGTGCTAGACCAGGGGGCGCGGGAGAGACCCAGTACTTC
>.|TRBV7-7|few|TRBJ2-7
CASRNNTGPYEQYF
TGTGCTAGCAGAAACAATACAGGGCCCTACGAGCAGTACTTC
>.|TRBV21-1|many|TRBJ1-1
CASSTGDRAGRTEAFF
TGTGCCAGCAGCACGGGGGACAGGGCGGGACGCACTGAAGCTTTCTTT